Sequencing of this T cell receptor (beta chain) was carried out in a study of blood T cell repertoires in COVID-19. Assay: immunoSEQ multiplex PCR; the TCRdb copy retains only in-frame clones and omits some. The repertoire consists of around 250,000 clones, with 90% occurring once and the leading ten covering roughly 4%. The V gene's germline CDR1 is SGHRS and CDR2 YFSETQ. Trimming cost V 0 bases and J 6 bases, with 10 bases left between them. The CDR3 totals 14 residues. This sequence joins TRBV5-1 and TRBJ1-5; maybe TRBD1 (6 bases). The sequenced sample consisted of PBMCs or T cells enriched from blood (not recorded which). The receptor comes from a woman in her 30s with acute COVID-19. In DNA form, the CDR3 reads TGCGCCAGCAGCTTGGGGTCGACAGGTCAGCCCCAGCATTTT. It translates to CASSLGSTGQPQHF.